A selection of T cell receptor beta chains follows, all from one sample in a study of T cells after somatic rescue of genetic block. Method: immunoSEQ multiplex PCR; TCRdb's copy keeps in-frame clones and lacks some. The sample contains 110,000 or so clones, over 80% of which appear only once. Sequencing input: peripheral blood mononuclear cells (PBMCs). The receptor set was obtained from a woman under 30. CDR3s include the opening cysteine and the closing phenylalanine or tryptophan. Each record gives: clone size, D gene, V gene, J gene, CDR3 protein, CDR3 DNA. A D gene is named only where the DNA matches it firmly. Clone size appears in some rows only: once, few, many, or a class for an expanded clone.

-	-	TRBV9	TRBJ2-5	CASSAGSAAQETQYF	TGTGCCAGCAGCGCCGGAAGCGCCGCCCAAGAGACCCAGTACTTC
-	TRBD1	TRBV27	TRBJ1-1	CASRPWTGPEAFF	TGTGCCAGCCGACCTTGGACAGGACCTGAAGCTTTCTTT
-	-	TRBV7-8	TRBJ1-3	CASSSDISGNTIYF	TGTGCCAGCAGCTCCGACATCTCTGGAAACACCATATATTTT
-	-	TRBV6-5	TRBJ2-6	CASSRVFSGANVLTF	TGTGCCAGCAGCCGAGTTTTCTCTGGGGCCAACGTCCTGACTTTC
-	-	TRBV7-3	TRBJ1-6	CASSLRPGQLAPLHF	TGTGCCAGCAGCTTAAGGCCAGGCCAACTGGCTCCCCTCCACTTT
-	-	TRBV27	TRBJ2-7	CASSFPGGEQYF	TGTGCCAGCAGTTTCCCCGGTGGCGAGCAGTACTTC
-	TRBD1	TRBV7-2	TRBJ1-2	CASSPTGGYGYTF	TGTGCCAGCAGCCCTACAGGGGGTTATGGCTACACCTTC
-	-	TRBV7-9	TRBJ2-7	CASSSSVGYEQYF	TGTGCCAGCAGCTCTAGCGTCGGCTACGAGCAGTACTTC
few	TRBD2	TRBV4-2	TRBJ2-2	CASSHPGLAGSGELFF	TGTGCCAGCAGCCACCCGGGACTAGCTGGGAGCGGGGAGCTGTTTTTT
-	TRBD1	TRBV7-9	TRBJ2-2	CASSSPGQRNTGELFF	TGTGCCAGCAGCTCACCGGGACAGAGGAACACCGGGGAGCTGTTTTTT
-	-	TRBV12-5	TRBJ2-3	CASGPPPTGDTQYF	TGTGCTAGTGGTCCCCCACCGACGGGAGATACGCAGTATTTT